This is a list of T cell receptor beta chains from one sample in a study of CD8+ T cells in alopecia areata. TCRdb's copy holds only in-frame clones and misses some; the assay was immunoSEQ multiplex PCR. The sample lists 150,000 to 200,000 clones; about two thirds were seen once. The starting material was CD4+ T cells sorted from blood, obtained at week 4, from a patient treated with tofacitinib. The receptors were sampled from a human donor with alopecia areata. CDR3s include the opening cysteine and the closing phenylalanine or tryptophan. Each record gives: J gene, V gene, clone size, D gene, CDR3 DNA, CDR3 protein. The D gene is left open where the match is weak. A clone size is listed for some rows: how often the clone was seen (once, few, many), or a class if it is expanded.

>TRBJ1-1|TRBV30|.|.
TGTGCCTGGAAGTGGGCCGCCCGCACTGAAGCTTTCTTT
CAWKWAARTEAFF
>TRBJ2-7|TRBV14|.|.
TGTGCCAGCAGCCAGCGCCGGGACAACCACTACGAGCAGTACTTC
CASSQRRDNHYEQYF
>TRBJ1-5|TRBV30|.|TRBD1
TGTGCCTGGGGGGACAGGTTCAATCAGCCCCAGCATTTT
CAWGDRFNQPQHF
>TRBJ1-1|TRBV29-1|.|.
TGCAGCGTTGAAACCCCCGGACAGCCCAGGACTGAAGCTTTCTTT
CSVETPGQPRTEAFF
>TRBJ2-4|TRBV27|.|TRBD2
TGTGCCAGCAGTTTATCCGGACTAGCGGGCATTCAGTACTTC
CASSLSGLAGIQYF
>TRBJ1-4|TRBV2|.|.
TGTGCCAGCAAGCGGACAACTAATGAAAAACTGTTTTTT
CASKRTTNEKLFF
>TRBJ1-2|TRBV29-1|.|TRBD1
TGCAGCGTGGACAGGGGCGTTCAAGGCTACACCTTC
CSVDRGVQGYTF
>TRBJ2-5|TRBV30|few|TRBD2
TGTGCCTGGAGTGGGCTAGCGGGGGGGCTTCAAGAGACCCAGTACTTC
CAWSGLAGGLQETQYF
>TRBJ1-1|TRBV13|.|.
TGTGCCAGCAGCTCGAGAGGGGGCACTGAAGCTTTCTTT
CASSSRGGTEAFF
>TRBJ2-7|TRBV30|.|.
TGTGCCTGGAGTGATACAGGGAGGAAGGGGTACGAGCAGTACTTC
CAWSDTGRKGYEQYF
>TRBJ2-2|TRBV5-1|.|TRBD1
TGCGCCAGCAGCTCAACCCCGACCGGGACAGGGGGCACCGGGGAGCTGTTTTTT
CASSSTPTGTGGTGELFF